This T cell receptor beta chain originates from a study of a mutant IDH1 vaccine in newly diagnosed glioma. About the research overall: Initiation of the vaccine course occurred 4-6 weeks after radiotherapy alone, or alongside temozolomide cycles.

Germline CDR1 reads SSHAT; CDR2 reads FNYEAQ (reference sequence). The V gene lost 4 bases and the J gene lost 0 bases, with 7 bases spanning the gap. This CDR3 is built from 13 residues. The assay was immunoSEQ multiplex PCR, and TCRdb's table has in-frame clones only and misses some. Among around 50,000 clones, about two thirds were seen once, and the ten largest hold 4.5% to 5.5%. Time point noted: week 47, end of study. It was 300 ug of mutant IDH1 20-mer peptide that made up each vaccine dose, given with topical imiquimod. Vaccination of patients was performed eight times, in weeks 1, 3, 5, 7, 11, 15, 19 and 23. Diagnosis in the donors showed new WHO grade 3 or 4 astrocytomas that were IDH1-mutant and ATRX-lost. A word on this clone: Antigen specificity is unknown.

The receptor's source is a middle-aged man with glioma. Some clones in this sample may be carry-over from other donors' samples. The sample was peripheral blood mononuclear cells (PBMCs), taken from a glioma patient whose treatment included an IDH1 peptide vaccine. V is TRBV7-7 and J is TRBJ2-7, with D maybe TRBD1 (5 bases). The CDR3 is CASSSTGSYEQYF. CDR3 in DNA: TGTGCCAGCAGCTCTACAGGCTCCTACGAGCAGTACTTC.